This T cell receptor beta chain was sequenced in a study of vaccination and CD4 T cells after COVID-19. The CDR3 runs 18 residues. V was clipped by 6 bases and J by 3 bases; unmatched bases: 17. Germline V lookup: CDR1 LNHDA, CDR2 SQIVND (reference sequence). Treatment reported: roughly 10-day PBMC culture with coronavirus spike peptide pools or control peptides (ViraFEST assay). CD4+ T lymphocytes from the unexposed donor were collected before the COVID-19 pandemic (2011-2018). More than 1.5 million PBMCs went into each well for culture with approximately 9.4 IU/ml IL-2 and roughly 9 ug/ml peptide pools. This clonotype was picked up a small number of times. No antigen is known for it. Cultured CD4+ T cell DNA was sequenced using the Oncomine TCR Beta short-read assay. One entry per CDR3 protein results from TCRdb running MiXCR on the PCR reads. The repertoire includes 5,500 to 6,500 distinct CDR3 sequences, roughly 52% of them detected once, and approximately 60% sits in the top ten.

The sequence derives from a human donor in good health. The chain couples TRBV19 to TRBJ1-1; 9 bases align to TRBD1. Sequenced: CD4+ T cells from blood, cultured in vitro. This CDR3 is CASSRQGDRAQGDTEAFF. The CDR3 DNA reads TGTGCCAGTAGCCGGCAGGGGGACAGGGCCCAGGGGGACACTGAAGCTTTCTTT.